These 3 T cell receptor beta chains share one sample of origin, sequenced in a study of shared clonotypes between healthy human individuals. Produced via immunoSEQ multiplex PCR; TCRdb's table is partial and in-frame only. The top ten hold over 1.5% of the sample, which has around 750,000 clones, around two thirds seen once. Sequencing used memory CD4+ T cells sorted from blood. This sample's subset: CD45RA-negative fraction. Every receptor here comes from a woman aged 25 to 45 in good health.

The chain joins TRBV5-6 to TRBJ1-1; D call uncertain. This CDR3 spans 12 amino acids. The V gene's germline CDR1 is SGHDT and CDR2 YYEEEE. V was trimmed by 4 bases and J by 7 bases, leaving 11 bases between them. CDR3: CASSAGRFEAFF. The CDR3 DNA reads TGTGCCAGCAGCGCCGGACGCTTTGAAGCTTTCTTT.

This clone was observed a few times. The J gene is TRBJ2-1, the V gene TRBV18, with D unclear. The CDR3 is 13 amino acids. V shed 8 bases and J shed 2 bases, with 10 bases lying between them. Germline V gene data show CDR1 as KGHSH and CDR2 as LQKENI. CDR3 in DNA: TGTGCCAGCGAAGTGGCGGCCTACAATGAGCAGTTCTTC. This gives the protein CASEVAAYNEQFF. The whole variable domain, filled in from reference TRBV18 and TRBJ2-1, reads NAGVMQNPRHLVRRRGQEARLRCSPMKGHSHVYWYRQLPEEGLKFMVYLQKENIIDESGMPKERFSAEFPKEGPSILRIQQVVRGDSAAYFCASEVAAYNEQFFGPGTRLTVL.

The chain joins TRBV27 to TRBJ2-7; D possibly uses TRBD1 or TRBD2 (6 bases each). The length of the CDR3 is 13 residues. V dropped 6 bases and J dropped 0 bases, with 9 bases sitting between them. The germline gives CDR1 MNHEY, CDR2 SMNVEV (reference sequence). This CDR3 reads CASRGGSSYEQYF. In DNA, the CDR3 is TGTGCCAGCAGGGGGGGCAGCTCCTACGAGCAGTACTTC.